One sample yielded the 15 T cell receptor beta chains listed below, sequenced in a study of T cell responses to AZD1222 COVID-19 vaccine. Sequencing used immunoSEQ multiplex PCR; TCRdb keeps in-frame clones, though not all of them. The sample gives some 130,000 clones, roughly nine tenths of which show up once; 2.5% to 4% is in the top ten. The sample here was peripheral blood, taken on day 0 of AZD1222 vaccination. Every receptor here comes from an adult in good health.

Of note for this clone: At one end the junction does not follow the germline gene, possibly because of a read error. The chain couples TRBV12-3 or TRBV12-4 to TRBJ2-3; TRBD1 matches 7 bases. This CDR3 contains 13 residues. The CDR3 protein is CASSQVRGSGTTF. As DNA, the CDR3 is TGTGCCAGCAGTCAAGTCAGGGGGTCCGGGACCACTTTT.

CDR3 in DNA: TGCGCCAGCAGCTTACGGGTCGGGCCAGATACGCAGTATTTT. Translated: CASSLRVGPDTQYF. V gene TRBV5-1 combines with J gene TRBJ2-3; D ambiguous. CDR3 size: 14 residues. CDR1 is SGHRS, CDR2 YFSETQ, per germline. V dropped 2 bases and J dropped 4 bases, with 11 bases sitting between them.

The J gene is TRBJ1-2, the V gene TRBV9, with D perhaps TRBD1 (5 bases). Looked up from germline, CDR1 is SGDLS and CDR2 is YYNGEE. The CDR3 spans 13 residues. V was clipped by 0 bases and J by 3 bases, with 6 bases between them. The CDR3 loop is CASSVETDYGYTF. For the CDR3, the DNA is TGTGCCAGCAGCGTAGAGACAGACTATGGCTACACCTTC. Drawing the rest from reference TRBV9 and TRBJ1-2, the complete variable domain is DSGVTQTPKHLITATGQRVTLRCSPRSGDLSVYWYQQSLDQGLQFLIQYYNGEERAKGNILERFSAQQFPDLHSELNLSSLELGDSALYFCASSVETDYGYTFGSGTRLTVV.

V is TRBV11-2 and J is TRBJ2-5; TRBD1 agrees at 7 bases. The CDR3 consists of 14 residues. Germline V lookup: CDR1 SGHAT, CDR2 FQNNGV. With 5 bases clipped from V and 2 bases from J, the junction kept 5 bases outside the gene matches. In DNA form, the CDR3 reads TGTGCCAGCAGCGGTGGGACAGCTCAAGAGACCCAGTACTTC. It is translated as CASSGGTAQETQYF. The whole variable domain, remainder taken from reference TRBV11-2 and TRBJ2-5, is EAGVAQSPRYKIIEKRQSVAFWCNPISGHATLYWYQQILGQGPKLLIQFQNNGVVDDSQLPKDRFSAERLKGVDSTLKIQPAKLEDSAVYLCASSGGTAQETQYFGPGTRLLVL.

The rearrangement uses TRBV14 and TRBJ1-1, with D perhaps TRBD1 (6 bases). This CDR3 region has 12 residues. V lost 4 bases and J lost 7, with 10 bases in between. Germline values: CDR1 SGHDN, CDR2 FVKESK. In DNA form, the CDR3 reads TGTGCCAGCAGCCGTACAGGGTATGAAGCTTTCTTT. It codes for CASSRTGYEAFF.

The chain has TRBV9 and TRBJ1-2, with D unresolved. V was cut by 3 bases and J by 6 bases, with 6 bases left in between. The CDR3 has 11 residues. CDR1 is SGDLS and CDR2 is YYNGEE in the germline V gene. The CDR3 loop reads CASSAAHGYTF. DNA for the CDR3: TGTGCCAGCAGCGCCGCCCATGGCTACACCTTC.

The V gene is TRBV27, the J gene TRBJ2-1, with D possibly being TRBD2 (5 bases). The germline CDR1 and CDR2 sequences are MNHEY and SMNVEV (reference sequence). CDR3 length equals 12 residues. Trimming shortened V by 6 bases and J by 7 bases, and 10 bases separated the two germline ends. The CDR3, as DNA: TGTGCCAGCAGGGGAGAGATAAATGAGCAGTTCTTC. This translates into CASRGEINEQFF.

The chain combines TRBV14 with TRBJ2-7; no definite D call. The germline V gene encodes CDR1 SGHDN and CDR2 FVKESK. The CDR3 extends over 13 amino acids. V lost 2 bases, J lost 0 bases, and 5 bases lay in between. DNA of the CDR3: TGTGCCAGCAGCCAATATAGCTCCTACGAGCAGTACTTC. Translating gives CASSQYSSYEQYF.

This sequence joins TRBV30 and TRBJ2-7; 13 bases are a match to TRBD2. Per germline, CDR1 GTSNPN and CDR2 SVGIG (reference sequence). The CDR3 is 15 residues long. With V trimmed by 2 bases and J by 7 bases, 8 bases remained unmatched. The CDR3 spells CAWSLGLAGVEEQYF. CDR3 nucleotides: TGTGCCTGGAGTCTCGGACTAGCGGGAGTGGAGGAGCAGTACTTC.

This chain connects TRBV30 to TRBJ2-1; 7 bases are a match to TRBD2. The CDR3 contains 13 residues. Germline CDR1 is GTSNPN and CDR2 is SVGIG (reference sequence). With 7 bases clipped from V and 7 bases from J, the junction kept 10 bases outside the gene matches. In DNA, the CDR3 is TGTGCCTCCACCTCGGGGGGATGGAATGAGCAGTTCTTC. It is translated as CASTSGGWNEQFF.

The DNA for the CDR3 is TGTGCCAGCAGTTCACTCCGAGGGACTAGCGGGTTTTACAATGAGCAGTTCTTC. Residues: CASSSLRGTSGFYNEQFF. This chain uses TRBV27 with TRBJ2-1; 12 positions match TRBD2. The trim removed 4 bases at V and 4 bases at J, leaving 11 bases unmatched. Germline V CDR1 and CDR2: MNHEY, SMNVEV (reference sequence). The CDR3 spans 18 residues.

V usage is TRBV25-1 and J usage is TRBJ1-5; TRBD1 matches 7 bases. V shed 4 bases, J shed 2 bases, and the junction held 5 bases outside the gene matches. Germline V lookup: CDR1 MGHDK, CDR2 SYGVNS. The CDR3 has 15 residues. The CDR3 DNA follows: TGTGCCAGCAGTGCTACAGGGGCCGGCAATCAGCCCCAGCATTTT. It translates to CASSATGAGNQPQHF.

The rearrangement joins TRBV2 to TRBJ1-4, with 7 positions matching TRBD1. The V segment lost 6 bases and the J segment 4 bases; nucleotides outside the gene matches: 8. The germline gives CDR1 SNHLY, CDR2 FYNNEI. This CDR3 contains 15 residues. The CDR3 loop reads CASRVGQPVNEKLFF. CDR3 DNA: TGTGCCAGCAGAGTGGGACAGCCTGTTAATGAAAAACTGTTTTTT.

This chain connects TRBV9 to TRBJ1-4, with D maybe TRBD1 (5 bases). This CDR3 is built from 15 residues. Trimming removed 0 bases at V and 2 bases at J, with 8 bases between. CDR1 SGDLS and CDR2 YYNGEE come from the germline V gene. DNA of the CDR3: TGTGCCAGCAGCGTAGCACAGGCGACTAATGAAAAACTGTTTTTT. Its protein is CASSVAQATNEKLFF.

The rearrangement joins TRBV10-2 to TRBJ2-7, with D possibly called TRBD1 or TRBD2 (5 bases each). Per germline, CDR1 WSHSY and CDR2 SAAADI. The length of the CDR3 is 15 residues. The V end lost 6 bases, the J end lost 1 base, and 16 bases lay between the germline ends. The CDR3 coding sequence is TGCGCCAGCAGGCTGTACGGGACGTCTTCCTACGAGCAGTACTTC. The encoded protein is CASRLYGTSSYEQYF.